What follows is one T cell receptor beta chain and its context. The PCR contained 60 Vbeta and 13 Jbeta primers. Libraries were prepared by immunoSEQ multiplex PCR; TCRdb keeps only in-frame clonotypes and omits some of them. The sample totals roughly 77,000 clones; its top ten clones hold approximately 4.2%. V trimming: 4 bases; J trimming: 8 bases; junction bases outside the gene matches: 8. The CDR3 covers 15 residues. Germline CDR1 reads MGHRA; CDR2 reads YSYEKL. The sample originates from a study of cytomegalovirus exposure and HLA in healthy donors. The origin of this receptor is a man aged 30 to 39 in good health and CMV-seronegative. The J gene is TRBJ1-4, the V gene TRBV4-1, with 9 bases that match TRBD1. The sequencing sample was made of PBMCs. In nucleotides, the CDR3 is TGCGCCAGCAGCCTCCGGGGACAGGGTCTCGAAAAACTGTTTTTT. It codes for CASSLRGQGLEKLFF.